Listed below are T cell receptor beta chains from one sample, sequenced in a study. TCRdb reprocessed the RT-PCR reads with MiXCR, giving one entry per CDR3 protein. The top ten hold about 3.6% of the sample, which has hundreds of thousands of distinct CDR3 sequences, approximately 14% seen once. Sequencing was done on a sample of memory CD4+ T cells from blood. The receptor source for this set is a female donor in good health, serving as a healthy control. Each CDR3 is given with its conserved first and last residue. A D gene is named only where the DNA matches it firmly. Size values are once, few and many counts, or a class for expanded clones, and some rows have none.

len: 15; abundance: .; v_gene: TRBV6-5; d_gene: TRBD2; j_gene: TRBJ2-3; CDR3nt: TGTGCCAGCAGTTCCACTAGCGGGGGGAGTATTTGGCAGTATTTT; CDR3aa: CASSSTSGGSIWQYF
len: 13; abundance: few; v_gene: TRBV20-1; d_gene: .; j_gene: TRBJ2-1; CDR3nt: TGCAGTGCTCCGGCGGGAAACTACAATGAGCAGTTCTTC; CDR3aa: CSAPAGNYNEQFF
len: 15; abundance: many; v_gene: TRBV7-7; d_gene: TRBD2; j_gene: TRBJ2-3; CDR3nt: TGTGCTAGCAGTTTACTAGCGGGAAGCACAGATACGCAGTATTTT; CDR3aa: CASSLLAGSTDTQYF
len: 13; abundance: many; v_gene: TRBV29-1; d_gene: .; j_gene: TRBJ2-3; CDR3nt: TGCAGCGTGGCCCTTTTCGGGACAGATACGCAGTATTTT; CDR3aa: CSVALFGTDTQYF
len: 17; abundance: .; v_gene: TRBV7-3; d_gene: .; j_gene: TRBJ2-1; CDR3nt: TGTGCCAGCAGCTTAACAGTGGGCCTCTCCCCCTCCAATGAGCAGTTCTTC; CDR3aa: CASSLTVGLSPSNEQFF
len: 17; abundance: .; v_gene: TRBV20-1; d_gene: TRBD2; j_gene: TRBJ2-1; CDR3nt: TGCAGTGCTAGAGGGTCGGGACTAGCGGGAGTCATCGATGAGCAGTTCTTC; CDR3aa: CSARGSGLAGVIDEQFF
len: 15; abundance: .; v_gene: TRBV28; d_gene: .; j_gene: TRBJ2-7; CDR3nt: TGTGCCAGCAGTTTCACAGGGTTGCAAGGCTACGAGCAGTACTTC; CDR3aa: CASSFTGLQGYEQYF
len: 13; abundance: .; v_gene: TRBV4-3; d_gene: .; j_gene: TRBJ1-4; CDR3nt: TGCGCCAGCAGCCAGGAAGAGCTTGAAAAACTGTTTTTT; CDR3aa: CASSQEELEKLFF
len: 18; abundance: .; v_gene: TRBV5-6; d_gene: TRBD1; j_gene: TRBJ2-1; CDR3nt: TGTGCCAGCAGCGCCCGAACAGGGGGCCCCCTCTCCTACAATGAGCAGTTCTTC; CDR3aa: CASSARTGGPLSYNEQFF
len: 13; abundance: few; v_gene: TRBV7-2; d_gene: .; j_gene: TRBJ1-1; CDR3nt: TGTGCCAGCAGATTTGGACAGTACACTGAAGCTTTCTTT; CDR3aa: CASRFGQYTEAFF
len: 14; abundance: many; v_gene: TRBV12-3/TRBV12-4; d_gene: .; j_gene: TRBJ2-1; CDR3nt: TGTGCCAGCAGTTTATCAGGAGCACCCAATGAGCAGTTCTTC; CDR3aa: CASSLSGAPNEQFF
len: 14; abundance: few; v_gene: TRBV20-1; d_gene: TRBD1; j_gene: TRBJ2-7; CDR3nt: TGCAGTGCTAGATTGGGCAGGGGGATCCACGAGCAGTACTTC; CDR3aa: CSARLGRGIHEQYF
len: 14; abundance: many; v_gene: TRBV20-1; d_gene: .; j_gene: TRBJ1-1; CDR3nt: TGCAGTGCTAGAGGAGGGGCCTTGAACACTGAAGCTTTCTTT; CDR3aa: CSARGGALNTEAFF
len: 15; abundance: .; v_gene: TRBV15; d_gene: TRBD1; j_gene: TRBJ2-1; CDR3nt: TGTGCCACCAGCAGAGGACAGGGTTCCTACAATGAGCAGTTCTTC; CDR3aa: CATSRGQGSYNEQFF
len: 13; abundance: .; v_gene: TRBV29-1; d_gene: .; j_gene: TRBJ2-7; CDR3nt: TGCAGCGGTAGCCTAGGTACAGGGAGCGAGCAGTACTTC; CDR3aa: CSGSLGTGSEQYF
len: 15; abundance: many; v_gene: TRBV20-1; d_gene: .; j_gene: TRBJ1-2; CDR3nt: TGCAGTGCTAGAGACCGCGGACGGATCAACTATGGCTACACCTTC; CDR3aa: CSARDRGRINYGYTF
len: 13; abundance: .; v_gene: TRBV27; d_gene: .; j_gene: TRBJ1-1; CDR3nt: TGTGCCAGCAGTTTCTATGTGAACACTGAAGCTTTCTTT; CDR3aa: CASSFYVNTEAFF
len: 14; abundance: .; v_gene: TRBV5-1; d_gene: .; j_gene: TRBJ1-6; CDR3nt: TGCGCCAGCAGCTCTACTGGCTCGGGTTCACCCCTCCACTTT; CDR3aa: CASSSTGSGSPLHF
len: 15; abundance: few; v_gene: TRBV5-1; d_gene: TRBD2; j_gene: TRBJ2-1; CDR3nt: TGCGCCAGCAGCTTCGGAGGACTAGCGGGACATGAGCAGTTCTTC; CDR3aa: CASSFGGLAGHEQFF
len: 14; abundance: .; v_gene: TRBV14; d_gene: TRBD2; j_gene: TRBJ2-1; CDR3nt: TGTGCCAGCAGCCAATCGCTAGCGGGCGGAGAGCAGTTCTTC; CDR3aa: CASSQSLAGGEQFF
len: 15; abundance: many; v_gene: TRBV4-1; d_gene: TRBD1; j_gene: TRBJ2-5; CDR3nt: TGCGCCAGCAGCCACGGACAGGGGGCGTCAGAGACCCAGTACTTC; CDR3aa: CASSHGQGASETQYF
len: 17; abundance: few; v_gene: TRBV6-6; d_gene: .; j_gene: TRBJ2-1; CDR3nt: TGTGCCAGCAGTTACTCTGTTCAACTTTCCTCCTACAATGAGCAGTTCTTC; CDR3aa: CASSYSVQLSSYNEQFF
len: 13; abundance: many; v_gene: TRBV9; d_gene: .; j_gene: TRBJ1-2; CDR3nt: TGTGCCAGCAGCCCCTCTGGCGACTATGGCTACACCTTC; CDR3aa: CASSPSGDYGYTF
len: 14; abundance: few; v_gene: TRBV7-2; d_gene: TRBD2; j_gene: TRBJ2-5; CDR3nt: TGTGCCAGTTCGGGGGGGTCTTTCATAGAGACCCAGTACTTC; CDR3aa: CASSGGSFIETQYF
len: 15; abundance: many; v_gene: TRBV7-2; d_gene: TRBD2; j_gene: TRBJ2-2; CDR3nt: TGTGCCAGCAGCCAAAGTAGCGGGGGGGCCGGGGAGCTGTTTTTT; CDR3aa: CASSQSSGGAGELFF
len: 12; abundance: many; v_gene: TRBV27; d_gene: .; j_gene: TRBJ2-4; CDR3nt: TGTGCCAGCGCCCGGGACGACAACATTCAGTACTTC; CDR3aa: CASARDDNIQYF
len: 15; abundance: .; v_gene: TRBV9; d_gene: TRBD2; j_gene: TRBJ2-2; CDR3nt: TGTGCCAGCAGCGCCGGACTAGACCTTGGCGGGGAGCTGTTTTTT; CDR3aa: CASSAGLDLGGELFF
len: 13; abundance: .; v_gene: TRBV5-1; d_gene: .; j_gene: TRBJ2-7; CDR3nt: TGCGCCAGCAGCTTAGGCTGGGTGGAGGAGCAGTACTTC; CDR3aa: CASSLGWVEEQYF
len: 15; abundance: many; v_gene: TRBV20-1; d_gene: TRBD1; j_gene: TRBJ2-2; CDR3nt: TGCAGTGCTAGAGGCTGGGACAGGGGGAACGGGGAGCTGTTTTTT; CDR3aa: CSARGWDRGNGELFF
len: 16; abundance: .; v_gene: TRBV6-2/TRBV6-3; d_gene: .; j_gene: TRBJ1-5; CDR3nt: TGTGCCAGCAGTTACTCTCGGAGGGGGAGCAATCAGCCCCAGCATTTT; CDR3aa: CASSYSRRGSNQPQHF
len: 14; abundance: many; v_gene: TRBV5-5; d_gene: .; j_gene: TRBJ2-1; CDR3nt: TGTGCCAGCAGCTGGGACCTACCCCGGGGTGAGCAGTTCTTC; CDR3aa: CASSWDLPRGEQFF
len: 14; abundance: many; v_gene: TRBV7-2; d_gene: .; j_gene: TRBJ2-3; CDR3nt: TGTGCCAGCAGCCCGCTCCGCAAAACAGATACGCAGTATTTT; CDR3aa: CASSPLRKTDTQYF
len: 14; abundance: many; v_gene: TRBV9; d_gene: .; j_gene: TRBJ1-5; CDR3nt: TGTGCCAGCAGCGTAGGAGGAGATAGTCAGCCCCAGCATTTT; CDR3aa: CASSVGGDSQPQHF
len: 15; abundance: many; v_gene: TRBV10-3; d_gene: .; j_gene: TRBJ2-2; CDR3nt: TGTGCCATCAGTGACTTAATGACGAACACCGGGGAGCTGTTTTTT; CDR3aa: CAISDLMTNTGELFF
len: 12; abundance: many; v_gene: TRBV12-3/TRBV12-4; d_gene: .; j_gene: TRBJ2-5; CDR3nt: TGTGCCAGCAGTCCCCAAAGGTTGGCCCAGTACTTC; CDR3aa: CASSPQRLAQYF
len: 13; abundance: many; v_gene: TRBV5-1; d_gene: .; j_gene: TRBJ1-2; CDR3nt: TGCGCCAGCAGCTTGGGGGATCGGTTTGGCTACACCTTC; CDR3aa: CASSLGDRFGYTF
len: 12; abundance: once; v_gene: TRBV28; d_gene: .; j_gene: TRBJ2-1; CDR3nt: TGTGCCGGATACTCAGGGGCCGATGAGCAGTTCTTC; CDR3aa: CAGYSGADEQFF
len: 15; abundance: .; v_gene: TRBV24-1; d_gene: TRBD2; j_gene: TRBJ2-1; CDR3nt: TGTGCCACCAGTGACCCTAGCGGCGAGGCCAATGAGCAGTTCTTC; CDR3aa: CATSDPSGEANEQFF
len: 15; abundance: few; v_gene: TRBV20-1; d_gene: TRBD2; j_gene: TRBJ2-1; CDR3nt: TGCAGTGCCCCTAGACTAGCGGGAGGAGACAATGAGCAGTTCTTC; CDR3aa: CSAPRLAGGDNEQFF
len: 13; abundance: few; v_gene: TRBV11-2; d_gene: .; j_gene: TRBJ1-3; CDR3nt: TGTGCCAGCAGCTTGGCAGAGCGAAACACCATATATTTT; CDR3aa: CASSLAERNTIYF